This record looks at one TCR beta chain sequence and its context. Its antigen remains unknown. TCR beta cDNA libraries included unique molecular identifiers. Via MiXCR, TCRdb re-called the PCR reads, giving one row per CDR3 protein. The sample holds 550,000 to 700,000 distinct CDR3 sequences; roughly 45% are singletons and the top ten take roughly 1.8%. This sample is drawn from a study of post-analysis software for immune sequencing data. Study as a whole: In terms of disease course, relapsing-remitting, secondary progressive and progressive-relapsing multiple sclerosis were included.

Overall study findings and caveats: About five TRBV segments (TRBV5-6, TRBV5-1 and TRBV20-1 among them) occurred more frequently in patients than in controls. Compared against controls, patients with multiple sclerosis displayed significantly lower normalized Chao1 diversity. Strong same-batch co-clustering of samples appeared with F measure clustering.

The CDR3 is 14 residues long. The V end was cut by 4 bases, the J end by 0 bases, with 12 bases between. Germline CDR1 and CDR2: SQVTM and ANQGSEA. The sequence was obtained from a girl between 5 and 17 years old with multiple sclerosis. The chain joins TRBV29-1 to TRBJ1-2; D unresolved. What was sequenced was blood. CDR3: CSVARDTSNYGYTF. The CDR3 DNA reads TGCAGCGTTGCGAGGGATACATCTAACTATGGCTACACCTTC.